This T cell receptor (beta chain) was documented in a study of OX40 agonist ivuxolimab in advanced cancers. Turning to the study itself: Averaging about 60 years in age, with a range of roughly 23 to 80, the cohort was more than 75% male.

Germline V gives CDR1 SEHNR, CDR2 FQNEAQ (reference sequence). The CDR3 is 16 amino acids. The V end lost 5 bases, the J end lost 2 bases, and 13 bases lay between the germline ends. The repertoire was sequenced with immunoSEQ multiplex PCR; TCRdb's copy has only in-frame clones and lacks some. This sample yields about 37,000 clones, of which about 86% are seen a single time; roughly 2.4% belongs to the top ten. The chain combines TRBV7-9 with TRBJ2-6; D uncertain. The clonotype was recovered from an adult with an advanced solid tumor such as melanoma, head and neck, liver or kidney cancer. This material consisted of CD4+ or CD8+ T cells sorted from blood, taken in a trial of the OX40 agonist ivuxolimab. The CDR3 DNA reads as TGTGCCAGCAGCCCCCGCCAGGTTACTGGGGCCAACGTCCTGACTTTC. Protein product: CASSPRQVTGANVLTF. Full variable domain (remainder filled in from reference TRBV7-9 and TRBJ2-6): DTGVSQNPRHKITKRGQNVTFRCDPISEHNRLYWYRQTLGQGPEFLTYFQNEAQLEKSRLLSDRFSAERPKGSFSTLEIQRTEQGDSAMYLCASSPRQVTGANVLTFGAGSRLTVL.